One sample yielded the 25 T cell receptor beta chains listed below, sequenced in a study of T cell repertoires in cytomegalovirus infection. These receptors' targets are unknown. TCRdb processed the reads anew with MiXCR; each CDR3 protein has one entry. The sample comprises 700,000 to 900,000 distinct CDR3 sequences, roughly 29% of which are singletons, and over 10% rests with the top ten. Sample: cultured CD8+ T cells from PBMCs, taken from culture after CMV antigen stimulation. These receptors came from a human donor in good health (CMV status not recorded). Some clones in this sample may be carry-over from other donors' samples.

This clonotype was found a few times. This sequence joins TRBV6-6 and TRBJ1-5, with 8 bases identical to TRBD1. Germline values: CDR1 MNHNY, CDR2 SVGAGI (reference sequence). The CDR3 covers 14 residues. V gave up 6 bases and J gave up 6 bases; unmatched junction bases: 7. The CDR3 loop reads CASRQDRGRQPQHF. Here the CDR3 DNA reads TGTGCCAGCAGACAAGACAGGGGCCGTCAGCCCCAGCATTTT.

V is TRBV19 and J is TRBJ2-1; 9 nucleotides agree with TRBD2. The CDR3 spans 15 residues. The trim removed 6 bases at V and 4 bases at J, leaving 7 bases unmatched. Looked up from germline, CDR1 is LNHDA and CDR2 is SQIVND (reference sequence). The CDR3 nucleotides read TGTGCCAGTAGCATGTCGGCGGGGGGGTACAATGAGCAGTTCTTC. Translating gives CASSMSAGGYNEQFF.

This chain uses TRBV6-5 with TRBJ1-3; D is unresolved. Germline V gene data show CDR1 as MNHEY and CDR2 as SVGAGI. Trimming took off 0 bases at V and 4 bases at J, with 10 bases between the two ends. This CDR3 is 15 amino acids long. This CDR3 is CASSYSSRGGNTIYF. The CDR3 nucleotides read TGTGCCAGCAGTTACTCTTCTAGAGGAGGAAACACCATATATTTT.

The J gene is TRBJ1-5, the V gene TRBV6-5, with TRBD1 as a possible D gene (6 bases). Per the germline V gene, CDR1 is MNHEY and CDR2 is SVGAGI. V lost 6 bases and J 3 bases, leaving 15 bases between the germline ends. This CDR3 is built from 15 residues. CDR3 nucleotide sequence: TGTGCCAGCAGACGGCAGGGGTGGTCCAATCAGCCCCAGCATTTT. It is translated as CASRRQGWSNQPQHF.

This clonotype was seen more than once but under ten times. The chain recombines TRBV19 with TRBJ2-7; weak D call: TRBD2 (5 bases). The ends were cut back, 3 bases at V and 5 bases at J, with 11 bases in the middle. The CDR3 runs 13 residues. Germline-derived CDR1 and CDR2 are LNHDA and SQIVND (reference sequence). The CDR3 sequence: CASSIGVGDEQYV. The DNA for the CDR3 is TGTGCCAGTAGTATCGGGGTGGGCGACGAGCAGTACGTC.

The chain links TRBV4-1 to TRBJ2-1, with no clear D. The germline gives CDR1 MGHRA, CDR2 YSYEKL. V lost 4 bases and J lost 0, with 19 bases in between. The CDR3 runs 18 residues. The chain's CDR3 is CASSLLAGPTSSYNEQFF. The CDR3 DNA reads TGCGCCAGCAGCCTCCTTGCTGGCCCCACGAGCTCCTACAATGAGCAGTTCTTC.

This clonotype showed up just a few times. The gene calls are TRBV12-3 or TRBV12-4 and TRBJ1-5; D gene ambiguous. Trimming shortened V by 5 bases and J by 3 bases, and 17 bases separated the two germline ends. The CDR3 is made up of 16 amino acids. The DNA for the CDR3 is TGTGCCAGCAGTCCGCCTTGGGTAGGGAACAATCAGCCCCAGCATTTT. Encoded protein: CASSPPWVGNNQPQHF.

The CDR3: CASRGGDHNEQFF. Written as DNA, the CDR3 is TGTGCCAGCAGGGGGGGCGATCACAATGAGCAGTTCTTC. The rearrangement joins TRBV6-5 to TRBJ2-1; D possibly uses TRBD1 or TRBD2 (6 bases each). V lost 6 bases and J lost 5, with 11 bases in between. CDR3 length: 13 residues. Germline-derived CDR1 and CDR2 are MNHEY and SVGAGI.

In its sample, this clonotype was seen a few times. This chain's CDR3 is CASSSRQGAVGEQYV. CDR3 coding DNA: TGTGCCAGCAGTTCCCGACAGGGGGCAGTGGGTGAGCAGTACGTC. The rearrangement joins TRBV27 to TRBJ2-7, with TRBD1 matching 10 bases. CDR1 is MNHEY, CDR2 SMNVEV, per germline (reference sequence). The CDR3 extends over 15 amino acids. Unmatched junction bases numbered 10, after V lost 4 bases and J lost 7 bases.

This clonotype was counted only a few times. This chain uses TRBV7-6 with TRBJ2-1; 10 bases map to TRBD1. J gave up 0 bases and V 4 bases, and 9 bases lay outside the gene matches. CDR1 is SGHVS and CDR2 is FNYEAQ in the germline V gene. This CDR3 spans 18 amino acids. The CDR3 loop is CASSWTPGQGSSYNEQFF. For the CDR3, the DNA is TGTGCCAGCAGCTGGACCCCGGGACAGGGGAGCTCCTACAATGAGCAGTTCTTC.

The genes are TRBV27 and TRBJ1-1, with 9 positions matching TRBD1. Losses at the gene ends were 4 bases for V and 4 bases for J; bases not matched to a gene: 16. Looked up from germline, CDR1 is MNHEY and CDR2 is SMNVEV (reference sequence). The CDR3 sequence is 18 residues long. CDR3 loop: CASSSSRTGEPSGTEAFF. CDR3 in DNA: TGTGCCAGCAGTTCGTCACGGACAGGGGAGCCTTCGGGCACTGAAGCTTTCTTT.

This clonotype has a count of ten or more. This chain uses TRBV5-5 with TRBJ2-7; 10 positions match TRBD2. Germline V gene lookup returns CDR1 SGHKS and CDR2 YYEKEE (reference sequence). The CDR3 is 15 residues long. V dropped 3 bases and J dropped 4; count of bases not matched to a gene: 7. The CDR3 region has the DNA TGTGCCAGCAGCTCAGGACTAGCGGATGTATACGAGCAGTACGTC. Amino acids: CASSSGLADVYEQYV.

This clonotype was recorded many times. The chain links TRBV7-2 to TRBJ1-1; D might be TRBD1 (5 bases). Trimming took off 2 bases at V and 6 bases at J, with 16 bases between the two ends. From germline, CDR1 is SGHTA and CDR2 FQGNSA. This CDR3 contains 15 residues. The CDR3 protein is CASSLLPGPFAEAFF. CDR3 bases: TGTGCCAGCAGCTTATTGCCAGGGCCCTTTGCTGAAGCTTTCTTT.

This clonotype was picked up a small number of times. The chain recombines TRBV27 with TRBJ1-1; a possible D gene is TRBD1 (6 bases). Germline assignment: CDR1 MNHEY and CDR2 SMNVEV (reference sequence). Trimming left V 7 bases short and J 3 bases short, with 12 bases between. The CDR3 is 13 residues long. The CDR3 protein is CASTQDSHTEAFF. For the CDR3, the DNA is TGTGCCAGCACCCAGGACAGCCACACTGAAGCTTTCTTT.

The V gene is TRBV5-6, the J gene TRBJ2-5, with 7 bases fitting TRBD2. CDR3 length: 12 residues. Germline CDR1 SGHDT, CDR2 YYEEEE. Trimming cost V 9 bases and J 4 bases; bases outside gene matches: 6. The CDR3 loop is CAMGRGGETQYF. CDR3 DNA: TGTGCCATGGGGAGGGGAGGAGAGACCCAGTACTTC.

This clonotype was counted a few times. This chain links TRBV7-9 with TRBJ2-7; a weak D match, TRBD2 (7 bases). This CDR3 comprises 13 residues. CDR1 and CDR2 (germline): SEHNR, FQNEAQ (reference sequence). Trimming took off 3 bases at V and 9 bases at J, with 15 bases between the two ends. CDR3 amino acids: CASSLAGGPVQYV. CDR3 bases: TGTGCCAGCAGCTTGGCCGGGGGGCCCGTGCAGTACGTC.

This clonotype showed up many times. This rearrangement joins TRBV6-6 to TRBJ2-1; TRBD2 agrees at 8 bases. The CDR3 is made up of 12 amino acids. V trimming: 6 bases; J trimming: 8 bases; junction bases outside the gene matches: 3. Germline V gives CDR1 MNHNY, CDR2 SVGAGI (reference sequence). CDR3 sequence: CASRRGGHEQFF. DNA for the CDR3: TGTGCCAGCAGGCGCGGGGGGCATGAGCAGTTCTTC.

The chain uses TRBV5-1 and TRBJ2-3; D gene uncertain. Germline CDR1 reads SGHRS; CDR2 reads YFSETQ. This CDR3 comprises 15 residues. V shed 0 bases and J shed 4 bases, with 12 bases lying between them. CDR3 amino acids: CASSLGPPYPDTQYF. The CDR3 bases are TGCGCCAGCAGCTTGGGACCCCCGTACCCAGATACGCAGTATTTT.

This sequence joins TRBV28 and TRBJ2-7, with D hard to call. V lost 5 bases, J lost 1 base, and 24 bases lay in between. CDR1 is MDHEN and CDR2 is SYDVKM in the germline V gene. The CDR3 sequence is 18 residues long. This CDR3 is CASSTSIIGQRPSYEQYV. Written as DNA, the CDR3 is TGTGCCAGCAGTACCTCTATTATCGGCCAGAGGCCTTCCTACGAGCAGTACGTC.

The V and J genes are TRBV7-9 and TRBJ2-1, with a weak D call TRBD2 (5 bases). The germline V and J ends were trimmed by 6 bases and 5 bases, with 11 bases remaining between them. Germline V lookup: CDR1 SEHNR, CDR2 FQNEAQ (reference sequence). The CDR3 runs to 13 residues. CDR3 sequence (DNA): TGTGCCAGCAGATTGGAGGCCGACAATGAGCAGTTCTTC. Amino acids: CASRLEADNEQFF.

This chain connects TRBV6-1 to TRBJ2-6, with D unresolved. CDR3 length: 16 amino acids. CDR1 and CDR2 (germline): MNHNS, SASEGT. V was pared by 2 bases and J by 1 base, with 9 bases between. The CDR3 here is CASSETRISGANVLTF. The CDR3, as DNA: TGTGCCAGCAGTGAAACACGGATATCTGGGGCCAACGTCCTGACTTTC.

J is TRBJ1-1 and V is TRBV7-8, with no clear D. Germline V gives CDR1 SGHVS, CDR2 FQNEAQ. V lost 0 bases and J lost 5, with 16 bases in between. The CDR3 is 16 residues long. The CDR3 sequence is CASSLAYGPDGTEAFF. CDR3 coding DNA: TGTGCCAGCAGCTTAGCCTATGGACCCGATGGTACTGAAGCTTTCTTT.

This clonotype was seen a handful of times. The chain couples TRBV6-1 to TRBJ1-1; D is uncertain. V lost 7 bases, J lost 8 bases, and 8 bases lay in between. The length of the CDR3 is 10 residues. Germline CDR1 reads MNHNS; CDR2 reads SASEGT. The CDR3 protein is CASIGREAFF. CDR3 sequence (DNA): TGTGCCAGCATTGGGAGGGAAGCTTTCTTT.

The V and J genes are TRBV5-1 and TRBJ2-7, with no clear D. CDR1 is SGHRS and CDR2 is YFSETQ in the germline V gene. V lost 3 bases, J lost 1 base, and 8 bases lay in between. The CDR3 contains 13 residues. The CDR3 region has the DNA TGCGCCAGCAGCTCCCGGCGTTCCTACGAGCAGTACTTC. Amino acids: CASSSRRSYEQYF.

The V call is TRBV27, the J call TRBJ2-4; the D gene is possibly TRBD1 (6 bases). Germline assignment: CDR1 MNHEY and CDR2 SMNVEV (reference sequence). The ends were cut back, 2 bases at V and 0 bases at J, with 11 bases in the middle. The CDR3 runs to 16 residues. DNA for the CDR3: TGTGCCAGCAGTTTAAACAGGGCCTTAGCCAAAAACATTCAGTACTTC. Translating it yields CASSLNRALAKNIQYF.